What follows are 21 T cell receptor beta chains derived from one specimen sequenced in a study of T cell repertoires in cytomegalovirus infection (dated by TCRdb to about 2019). The sample's treatment or condition label, in plain terms: in vitro stimulation with specific CMV peptide epitopes to enrich CMV-specific T cells. These TCRs are of unknown antigen specificity. Sequenced on an Illumina HiSeq 1500. The public reads were reanalyzed by TCRdb: fastp trimming at Q25, MiXCR alignment, in-frame beta chains only. When rows share a CDR3 protein, they turn into one entry using the most common DNA and genes. The sample table shows some 500,000 distinct CDR3 sequences, and almost 40% are seen once. The top ten hold 48% of the sample. This specimen consisted of cultured PBMCs, obtained from culture after CMV antigen stimulation. Receptors were obtained from a human donor in good health (CMV status not recorded). Some clones in this sample may be carry-over from other donors' samples.

The rearrangement joins TRBV7-9 to TRBJ2-2; 8 bases line up with TRBD2. Losses at the gene ends were 4 bases for V and 5 bases for J; bases not matched to a gene: 6. The CDR3 runs 15 residues. The germline CDR1 and CDR2 sequences are SEHNR and FQNEAQ (reference sequence). CDR3 loop: CASSSDSGGTGELFF. The DNA for the CDR3 is TGTGCCAGCAGCTCGGACAGCGGGGGAACCGGGGAGCTGTTTTTT.

The V and J genes are TRBV5-1 and TRBJ2-1, with 11 bases lining up with TRBD2. This CDR3 region has 16 residues. Germline-derived CDR1 and CDR2 are SGHRS and YFSETQ. Trimming took 5 bases from V and 6 from J; bases not matched to a gene: 10. CDR3 sequence: CASRQEPGLAANEQFF. The CDR3 DNA reads as TGCGCCAGCAGGCAAGAGCCGGGACTAGCGGCCAATGAGCAGTTCTTC. Full variable domain (missing parts from reference TRBV5-1 and TRBJ2-1): KAGVTQTPRYLIKTRGQQVTLSCSPISGHRSVSWYQQTPGQGLQFLFEYFSETQRNKGNFPGRFSGRQFSNSRSEMNVSTLELGDSALYLCASRQEPGLAANEQFFGPGTRLTVL.

The chain uses TRBV10-3 and TRBJ1-5, with TRBD1 matching over 9 bases. After removal of 5 bases from V and 4 bases from J, the junction contained 15 bases not matched to a gene. This CDR3 has 18 amino acids. Germline V gene sequence: CDR1 ENHRY, CDR2 SYGVKD. The CDR3 here is CAISIMGDRDPKNQPQHF. CDR3 nucleotides: TGTGCCATCAGTATAATGGGGGACAGGGACCCAAAAAATCAGCCCCAGCATTTT.

This rearrangement joins TRBV27 to TRBJ2-1, with no clear D. Germline CDR1 MNHEY, CDR2 SMNVEV (reference sequence). Between the trimmed V and J ends, which lost 5 bases and 7 bases, there was a span of 18 bases. The CDR3 covers 15 residues. The CDR3 loop reads CASSLHSGGYNEQFF. CDR3 nucleotides: TGTGCCAGCAGTCTCCACTCGGGCGGTTATAATGAGCAGTTCTTC.

This chain joins TRBV12-3 or TRBV12-4 and TRBJ2-3, with TRBD2 identical over 9 bases. The CDR3 is 14 residues long. The J segment lost 4 bases and the V segment lost 8 bases, leaving 7 bases of the junction unmatched. The CDR3 DNA reads as TGTGCCAGCCCCCCGGGACTAGCTGCAGATACGCAGTATTTT. It specifies CASPPGLAADTQYF.

The chain recombines TRBV5-1 with TRBJ2-1; 13 bases match TRBD2. V gave up 5 bases and J gave up 6 bases; unmatched junction bases: 2. CDR1 SGHRS and CDR2 YFSETQ come from the germline V gene. The CDR3 has 14 residues. The CDR3 sequence is CASSGLAGVNEQFF. The DNA for the CDR3 is TGCGCCAGCAGTGGACTAGCGGGAGTCAATGAGCAGTTCTTC.

The chain employs TRBV6-1 and TRBJ1-2; D is uncertain. The germline V and J ends were trimmed by 0 bases and 4 bases, with 9 bases remaining between them. CDR3 length equals 14 residues. Germline CDR1 reads MNHNS; CDR2 reads SASEGT. The DNA of the CDR3 is TGTGCCAGCAGTGAAGCGCCGAGGGCCTATGGCTACACCTTC. Translating it yields CASSEAPRAYGYTF.

A single count supports this clonotype. V gene TRBV6-2 or TRBV6-3 combines with J gene TRBJ2-1; 13 nucleotides align to TRBD2. The CDR3 runs 15 residues. From germline, CDR1 is MNHEY and CDR2 SVGEGT. Trimming at V came to 6 bases and at J to 5 bases, leaving 4 bases not matched to a gene. The CDR3 loop reads CASRLAGGPHNEQFF. CDR3 nucleotide sequence: TGTGCCAGCAGACTAGCGGGAGGGCCCCACAATGAGCAGTTCTTC.

The rearrangement joins TRBV6-2 or TRBV6-3 to TRBJ2-5; 7 nucleotides align to TRBD2. The J segment lost 5 bases and the V segment lost 6 bases, leaving 15 bases of the junction unmatched. Germline-derived CDR1 and CDR2 are MNHEY and SVGEGT. The CDR3 is 16 amino acids. The CDR3 nucleotides are TGTGCCAGCAGCCCCGACTTAGCGGGCCCGAGTGAGACCCAGTACTTC. Translating gives CASSPDLAGPSETQYF.

This clonotype was picked up a small number of times. CDR3: CASSYPNIDSYTEAFF. The CDR3 DNA reads TGTGCCAGCAGCTACCCCAACATTGACAGTTACACTGAAGCTTTCTTT. The genes are TRBV11-2 and TRBJ1-1; perhaps TRBD1 as D (5 bases). Trimming cost V 4 bases and J 3 bases, with 18 bases left between them. Germline V gene sequence: CDR1 SGHAT, CDR2 FQNNGV. The CDR3 sequence is 16 residues long.

This clonotype has only one observation. The chain is built from TRBV10-2 and TRBJ2-2, with 11 bases identical to TRBD2. CDR3 length: 14 amino acids. J gave up 9 bases and V 7 bases, and 7 bases lay outside the gene matches. Germline V gene lookup returns CDR1 WSHSY and CDR2 SAAADI. CDR3 sequence (DNA): TGCGCCAGCACCCTAACTAGCGGGAGCCGGGAGCTGTTTTTT. Translating gives CASTLTSGSRELFF.

The chain is built from TRBV6-1 and TRBJ2-1; D may be TRBD2 (6 bases). The germline CDR1 and CDR2 sequences are MNHNS and SASEGT. Trimming took 0 bases from V and 4 from J, leaving 13 bases between them. The CDR3 covers 16 residues. CDR3 bases: TGTGCCAGCAGTGAAGCTTTGACGGGACTTTACAATGAGCAGTTCTTC. Translating gives CASSEALTGLYNEQFF.

V usage is TRBV11-3 and J usage is TRBJ2-7, with D perhaps TRBD2 (6 bases). Per the germline V gene, CDR1 is SGHNT and CDR2 is YENEEA. This CDR3 comprises 13 residues. V gave up 1 base and J gave up 5 bases, with 9 bases separating them. CDR3 residues: CASSLGREDEQYF. CDR3 bases: TGTGCCAGCAGCTTAGGCAGGGAGGACGAGCAGTACTTC.

There are a few counts of this clonotype. The chain joins TRBV19 to TRBJ2-1; a weak D match, TRBD1 (6 bases). Germline CDR1 LNHDA, CDR2 SQIVND (reference sequence). This CDR3 comprises 13 residues. The V end was cut by 5 bases, the J end by 10 bases, with 15 bases between. The CDR3, as DNA: TGTGCCAGTAGTTCGGAGGACAGCCCCGAGCAGTTCTTC. Its translation is CASSSEDSPEQFF.

This clonotype was detected a few times. The chain uses TRBV6-1 and TRBJ2-5; 12 bases map to TRBD2. CDR1 MNHNS and CDR2 SASEGT come from the germline V gene. The CDR3 is made up of 18 amino acids. V trimming: 1 base; J trimming: 4 bases; junction bases outside the gene matches: 10. CDR3 region: CASSEGSGGLAGRETQYF. The CDR3 DNA sequence: TGTGCCAGCAGTGAAGGGTCGGGAGGACTAGCGGGGAGAGAGACCCAGTACTTC.

The CDR3 DNA reads as TGTGCCAGCAGTTTGGGACGAGGATTCGGGCACCAGCATTTT. It yields the protein CASSLGRGFGHQHF. This chain connects TRBV12-3 or TRBV12-4 to TRBJ1-5, with a weak D call TRBD1 (5 bases). This CDR3 comprises 14 residues. V was trimmed by 3 bases and J by 12 bases, leaving 18 bases between them.

Only a few counts were recorded for this clonotype. V and J are TRBV7-8 and TRBJ2-1; weak D call: TRBD2 (5 bases). Germline assignment: CDR1 SGHVS and CDR2 FQNEAQ. With 0 bases removed from V and 6 bases from J, the gap between germline ends came to 21 bases. The CDR3 has 18 amino acids. CDR3 nucleotides: TGTGCCAGCAGCTTAGCGCCGGGGTTTTACCTTAATATCAATGAGCAGTTCTTC. It yields the protein CASSLAPGFYLNINEQFF.

This clonotype was seen only once. The V and J genes are TRBV4-3 and TRBJ1-2, with D possibly matching TRBD1 (5 bases). The germline V and J ends were trimmed by 0 bases and 10 bases, with 18 bases remaining between them. Germline loops: CDR1 LGHNA, CDR2 YSLEER. The CDR3 covers 15 residues. CDR3 residues: CASSQEWYGAINYTF. DNA of the CDR3: TGCGCCAGCAGCCAAGAGTGGTACGGGGCCATCAACTACACCTTC.

The chain employs TRBV11-3 and TRBJ2-5; 7 bases map to TRBD2. This CDR3 has 14 residues. J lost 5 bases, V lost 1 base, and 4 bases had no gene match. From germline, CDR1 is SGHNT and CDR2 YENEEA. The CDR3 loop is CASSLVAGAETQYF. CDR3 sequence (DNA): TGTGCCAGCAGCTTAGTGGCGGGAGCCGAGACCCAGTACTTC.

The chain couples TRBV4-1 to TRBJ1-1; possible D gene TRBD1, 6 bases. V was clipped by 0 bases and J by 4 bases, with 15 bases between them. From germline, CDR1 is MGHRA and CDR2 YSYEKL. There are 16 residues in the CDR3. This CDR3 is CASSQDRTVESTEAFF. The CDR3 nucleotides are TGCGCCAGCAGCCAAGACCGGACAGTGGAATCCACTGAAGCTTTCTTT.

This clonotype was seen more than once but under ten times. This chain connects TRBV7-2 to TRBJ1-5; D unresolved. The V end was cut by 2 bases, the J end by 5 bases, with 7 bases between. This CDR3 has 13 amino acids. Germline V gene data show CDR1 as SGHTA and CDR2 as FQGNSA. CDR3 amino acids: CASSLISDQPQHF. CDR3 bases: TGTGCCAGCAGCTTAATTTCCGATCAGCCCCAGCATTTT.